This T cell receptor beta chain appears in the sequencing data of a study of regulatory T cells in long-lasting Graves disease. Specified time point: persistent/refractory GD, antithyroid drugs over 5 years with positive TRAb. TCR sequences were obtained from RNA taken from PBMCs. The CDR3 totals 17 residues. V lost 6 bases and J lost 0; bases outside the gene matches: 11. Germline lookup yields CDR1 SQVTM and CDR2 ANQGSEA. Arm-PCR with iRepertoire HTBI primers amplified the CDR3 regions for these TCR beta libraries. Authors' analysis steps: Identified across the samples were 55 to 75 TRBV segments and roughly 13 TRBJ segments. One entry per CDR3 protein results from TCRdb running MiXCR on the multiplex PCR reads. The V and J calls were not made by the authors but by TCRdb's processing. Here the sample spans 500,000 to 800,000 distinct CDR3 sequences, about 32% being singletons. General observations from the study: Favoring TRBV28, TRBJ1-2 and TRBJ2-5 was a feature seen in persistent disease.

In regard to this clonotype: Its antigen is unknown.

The sequencing used peripheral blood mononuclear cells (PBMCs), collected when the disease was refractory, from a patient treated with antithyroid drugs. This clonotype was obtained from a female donor with Graves disease. J is TRBJ2-6 and V is TRBV29-1, with 7 bases aligning to TRBD1. The CDR3 loop is CSVPVPRTGSGANVLTF. The DNA of the CDR3 is TGCAGCGTACCCGTACCCAGGACAGGCTCTGGGGCCAACGTCCTGACTTTC.